Presented here are 10 T cell receptor beta chains from one specimen sequenced in a study of cytomegalovirus exposure and HLA in healthy donors. 13 Jbeta primers and 60 Vbeta primers were used for the PCR. Profiling relied on immunoSEQ multiplex PCR, and the TCRdb table lists in-frame clones only, not all of them. The sample records around 150,000 clones, about 84% being singletons. Source material: PBMCs. Source of these receptors: a man aged 45-60 years in good health and CMV-seronegative.

The chain has TRBV9 and TRBJ1-2, with D maybe TRBD1 (5 bases). V was cut by 5 bases and J by 4 bases, with 24 bases left in between. This CDR3 has 17 residues. CDR1 and CDR2 (germline): SGDLS, YYNGEE. CDR3 in amino acids: CASSDPSGGIGLYGYTF. In DNA form, the CDR3 reads TGTGCCAGCAGTGACCCCTCGGGGGGGATTGGGCTCTATGGCTACACCTTC.

The chain uses TRBV9 and TRBJ2-3; tentatively, D is TRBD1 (6 bases). CDR1 and CDR2 from the germline V gene are SGDLS and YYNGEE. There are 14 residues in the CDR3. Trimming stripped 3 bases from V and 3 bases from J, with 11 bases between. This CDR3 is CASSARGKTDTQYF. DNA of the CDR3: TGTGCCAGCAGCGCGAGGGGGAAAACAGATACGCAGTATTTT.

The chain employs TRBV15 and TRBJ2-5; 11 bases are shared with TRBD2. CDR1 is LNHNV, CDR2 YYDKDF, per germline (reference sequence). The CDR3 runs 15 residues. Unmatched junction bases numbered 7, after V lost 5 bases and J lost 5 bases. For the CDR3, the DNA is TGTGCCACCAGCTACACTAGCGGGAGTAGGGAGACCCAGTACTTC. It codes for CATSYTSGSRETQYF.

The rearrangement links TRBV10-3 to TRBJ1-5; D may be TRBD1 (5 bases). Germline CDR1 is ENHRY and CDR2 is SYGVKD. This CDR3 is built from 14 residues. The V end was cut by 6 bases, the J end by 1 base, with 10 bases between. This CDR3 reads CAIRGAGSNQPQHF. The CDR3 coding sequence is TGTGCCATCAGAGGGGCTGGGAGCAATCAGCCCCAGCATTTT.

The chain joins TRBV7-9 to TRBJ2-5; D is undetermined. V was trimmed by 0 bases and J by 5 bases, leaving 10 bases between them. This CDR3 is built from 14 residues. CDR1 is SEHNR and CDR2 is FQNEAQ in the germline V gene (reference sequence). This CDR3 is CASSLAEPWETQYF. CDR3 DNA: TGTGCCAGCAGCTTAGCGGAGCCGTGGGAGACCCAGTACTTC.

This clone was detected only once. V is TRBV27 and J is TRBJ2-7, with 10 bases matching TRBD1. This CDR3 comprises 16 residues. CDR1 is MNHEY and CDR2 is SMNVEV in the germline V gene (reference sequence). The junction had 8 bases not matched to a gene; V was cut back by 2 bases and J by 4 bases. The CDR3 DNA reads TGTGCCAGCAGTTTAATTGTGGGACAGGGGCCTTACGAGCAGTACTTC. This gives the protein CASSLIVGQGPYEQYF.

This chain links TRBV5-4 with TRBJ2-7; 11 bases line up with TRBD1. Germline values: CDR1 SGHNT, CDR2 YYREEE (reference sequence). Trimming removed 3 bases from V and 6 bases from J; junction bases left unmatched: 5. There are 14 residues in the CDR3. The CDR3 nucleotides are TGTGCCAGCAGCTGGGGACAGGGGGGATCCGAGCAGTACTTC. Translating gives CASSWGQGGSEQYF.

The V call is TRBV7-8, the J call TRBJ1-2; 10 nucleotides align to TRBD1. The CDR3 is made up of 14 amino acids. Germline V gene sequence: CDR1 SGHVS, CDR2 FQNEAQ. With 3 bases clipped from V and 7 bases from J, the junction kept 5 bases outside the gene matches. This chain's CDR3 is CASSLATGGGGYTF. The CDR3 DNA sequence: TGTGCCAGCAGCTTGGCGACAGGGGGCGGTGGCTACACCTTC. The whole variable domain, filled in from reference TRBV7-8 and TRBJ1-2, reads GAGVSQSPRYKVAKRGQDVALRCDPISGHVSLFWYQQALGQGPEFLTYFQNEAQLDKSGLPSDRFFAERPEGSVSTLKIQRTQQEDSAVYLCASSLATGGGGYTFGSGTRLTVV.

This chain joins TRBV10-3 and TRBJ2-7; 9 bases match TRBD2. The V gene's germline CDR1 is ENHRY and CDR2 SYGVKD. This CDR3 has 15 residues. J gave up 5 bases and V 4 bases, and 9 bases lay outside the gene matches. This chain's CDR3 is CAISALAGSLHEQYF. The CDR3 nucleotides read TGTGCCATCAGTGCCCTAGCGGGGAGTCTCCACGAGCAGTACTTC.

As DNA, the CDR3 is TGTGCCAGCAGCCGCCCGCTAGGGGTCACAGATACGCAGTATTTT. Protein product: CASSRPLGVTDTQYF. The V and J genes are TRBV6-6 and TRBJ2-3; D may be TRBD1 (5 bases). Trimming pared 6 bases from V and 2 bases from J, leaving 15 bases between. This CDR3 has 15 amino acids. Germline V gives CDR1 MNHNY, CDR2 SVGAGI (reference sequence).